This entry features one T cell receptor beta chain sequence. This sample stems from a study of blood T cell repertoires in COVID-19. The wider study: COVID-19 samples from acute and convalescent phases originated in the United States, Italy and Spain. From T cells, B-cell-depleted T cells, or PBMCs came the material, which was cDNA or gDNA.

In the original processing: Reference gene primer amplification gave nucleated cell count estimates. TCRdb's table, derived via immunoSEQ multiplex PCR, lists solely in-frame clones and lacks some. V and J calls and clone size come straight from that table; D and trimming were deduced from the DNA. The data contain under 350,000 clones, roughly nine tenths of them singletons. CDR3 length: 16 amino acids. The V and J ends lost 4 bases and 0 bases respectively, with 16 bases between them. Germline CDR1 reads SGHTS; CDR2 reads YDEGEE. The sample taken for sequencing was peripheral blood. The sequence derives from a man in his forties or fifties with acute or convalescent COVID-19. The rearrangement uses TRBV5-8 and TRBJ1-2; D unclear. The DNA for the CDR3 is TGTGCCAGCAGCCCCCGTATGACTCTAGCTAACTATGGCTACACCTTC. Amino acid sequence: CASSPRMTLANYGYTF. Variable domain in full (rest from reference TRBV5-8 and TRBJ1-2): EAGVTQSPTHLIKTRGQQATLRCSPISGHTSVYWYQQALGLGLQFLLWYDEGEERNRGNFPPRFSGRQFPNYSSELNVNALELEDSALYLCASSPRMTLANYGYTFGSGTRLTVV.